This T cell receptor beta chain was documented in a study of shared T cell receptors in the human thymus. V gave up 1 base and J gave up 0 bases, with 8 bases separating them. There are 15 residues in the CDR3. Germline loops: CDR1 SGHRS, CDR2 YFSETQ. Sequencing was performed with immunoSEQ multiplex PCR; in TCRdb, only in-frame clones are kept and a portion is missing. The table includes hundreds of thousands of clones, approximately 89% detected once. These same records also appear under a second study, on human thymus T cells. That work states: Each of the donors was a healthy Finnish infant who was undergoing open corrective cardiac surgery for congenital heart defects. In corrective heart surgery, resections were taken, and these provided the thymus tissue. Across thymic and blood repertoires, the usage of V and J genes appeared to be biased. Highly overlapping thymic repertoires in unrelated individuals were reported by related research.

This TCR came from a boy younger than two with a congenital heart defect. Sequencing used thymocytes. This chain uses TRBV5-1 with TRBJ2-1; TRBD2 is a possible D gene (5 bases). CDR3 loop: CASSLPGSSYNEQFF. The CDR3 coding sequence is TGCGCCAGCAGCTTGCCTGGGAGCTCCTACAATGAGCAGTTCTTC.